The 25 T cell receptor beta chains reported below all come from one sample, sequenced in a study of shared clonotypes between healthy human individuals (dated by TCRdb to 2020 to 2022). To prepare the library, the immunoSEQ multiplex PCR assay was applied. Held by TCRdb, this immuneACCESS table contains in-frame sequences only and omits some clones. Under half of the omission traces to an unresolved V gene where checked; the cause of the rest is unknown. The sample table records around 560,000 clones; approximately 95% of these occur just once. The biggest ten clones account for 0.11% of the sample. For the CD8 naive samples, CD45RO-negative cells were positively selected for CCR7, yielding a CD45RA+CCR7+ population from which TemRA cells were excluded. Sequencing input: naive CD8+ T cells sorted from blood. The sample's cell subset or site label is to be understood as: CD45RA+CCR7+. These receptors all stem from a young woman in good health.

CDR3 nucleotides: TGTGCCAGCAGCTCCGAGATTAGGGCCCACGAGCAGTACTTC. It yields the protein CASSSEIRAHEQYF. The chain carries TRBV7-9 and TRBJ2-7, with D unresolved. CDR3 size: 14 residues. Germline CDR1 is SEHNR and CDR2 is FQNEAQ (reference sequence). V was trimmed by 4 bases and J by 5 bases, leaving 15 bases between them.

This clone was detected only a few times. The CDR3 sequence is CASTGTGSYEQYF. CDR3 DNA: TGTGCCAGCACCGGGACAGGGAGTTACGAGCAGTACTTC. V is TRBV7-9 and J is TRBJ2-7; 9 bases align to TRBD1. The CDR3 extends over 13 amino acids. From germline, CDR1 is SEHNR and CDR2 FQNEAQ (reference sequence). Losses at the gene ends were 7 bases for V and 4 bases for J; bases not matched to a gene: 5.

J is TRBJ1-5 and V is TRBV11-3; D perhaps matches TRBD1 (5 bases). CDR3 length: 14 residues. CDR1 is SGHNT and CDR2 is YENEEA in the germline V gene. Trimming shortened V by 3 bases and J by 0 bases, and 6 bases separated the two germline ends. The CDR3 DNA reads as TGTGCCAGCAGCTTGGACATTAGCAATCAGCCCCAGCATTTT. Translating it yields CASSLDISNQPQHF.

This chain joins TRBV9 and TRBJ2-5, with 10 nucleotides matching TRBD2. This CDR3 comprises 16 residues. After removal of 0 bases from V and 4 bases from J, the junction contained 6 bases not matched to a gene. Germline V gives CDR1 SGDLS, CDR2 YYNGEE. The CDR3 loop reads CASSVGLAGVGETQYF. In nucleotides, the CDR3 is TGTGCCAGCAGCGTAGGGCTAGCGGGAGTAGGAGAGACCCAGTACTTC.

V and J are TRBV27 and TRBJ2-5; TRBD2 agrees at 10 bases. Germline lookup yields CDR1 MNHEY and CDR2 SMNVEV (reference sequence). V lost 5 bases, J lost 5 bases, and 8 bases stayed unmatched. The CDR3 runs to 15 residues. The CDR3 here is CASSLIAGGGETQYF. The CDR3 DNA reads TGTGCCAGCAGTCTTATAGCGGGAGGAGGTGAGACCCAGTACTTC.

The rearrangement uses TRBV4-2 and TRBJ2-7, with 9 bases matching TRBD2. Germline lookup yields CDR1 LGHNA and CDR2 YNFKEQ. The CDR3 runs to 15 residues. J gave up 3 bases and V 1 base, and 4 bases lay outside the gene matches. The CDR3 bases are TGTGCCAGCAGCCAAGGGGCTAGCGGGAACTACGAGCAGTACTTC. Its translation: CASSQGASGNYEQYF.

The chain combines TRBV4-2 with TRBJ1-2; D gene unclear. The V gene's germline CDR1 is LGHNA and CDR2 YNFKEQ. Trimming took off 5 bases at V and 8 bases at J, with 12 bases between the two ends. This CDR3 comprises 12 residues. CDR3 sequence (DNA): TGTGCCAGCAGCGGGAAGATAAGAGGCTACACCTTC. Its protein product is CASSGKIRGYTF.

The rearrangement joins TRBV7-9 to TRBJ2-7, with a possible D match to TRBD2 (5 bases). V was clipped by 1 base and J by 0 bases, with 10 bases between them. From germline, CDR1 is SEHNR and CDR2 FQNEAQ (reference sequence). This CDR3 has 15 amino acids. The CDR3 reads CASSLDGSSSYEQYF. The DNA of the CDR3 is TGTGCCAGCAGCTTAGATGGGAGCAGCTCCTACGAGCAGTACTTC.

J is TRBJ2-2 and V is TRBV7-8; 7 nucleotides match TRBD2. Germline CDR1 reads SGHVS; CDR2 reads FQNEAQ. After removal of 0 bases from V and 4 bases from J, the junction contained 2 bases not matched to a gene. The CDR3 totals 15 residues. CDR3 DNA sequence: TGTGCCAGCAGCTTAGCGGGAGGGCCCACCGGGGAGCTGTTTTTT. Its translation is CASSLAGGPTGELFF.

This chain uses TRBV27 with TRBJ2-1; D not resolved. The V gene's germline CDR1 is MNHEY and CDR2 SMNVEV (reference sequence). The CDR3 length is 10 residues. Deletions cut 6 bases from V and 7 bases from J, with 4 bases between. The DNA for the CDR3 is TGTGCCAGCAGGTTGAATGAGCAGTTCTTC. Protein: CASRLNEQFF.

The rearrangement links TRBV28 to TRBJ2-3; 9 bases fit TRBD2. The CDR3 loop spans 16 amino acids. J was trimmed by 6 bases and V by 7 bases; bases with no gene match: 14. In germline, CDR1 is MDHEN, CDR2 SYDVKM. The CDR3 nucleotides are TGTGCCAGCACAGACCACATAGCGGGAGATCTGGATACGCAGTATTTT. Its protein is CASTDHIAGDLDTQYF.

The chain couples TRBV7-9 to TRBJ2-5, with D perhaps TRBD2 (5 bases). This CDR3 has 15 amino acids. The V gene lost 5 bases and the J gene lost 2 bases, with 15 bases spanning the gap. Per the germline V gene, CDR1 is SEHNR and CDR2 is FQNEAQ (reference sequence). The CDR3 spells CASSPSRTGQETQYF. The CDR3 coding sequence is TGTGCCAGCAGCCCCTCCCGGACTGGGCAAGAGACCCAGTACTTC.

A remark on this clone: The junction departs from germline at one end; a sequencing error may be responsible. J is TRBJ2-7 and V is TRBV7-9; 9 bases align to TRBD2. Looked up from germline, CDR1 is SEHNR and CDR2 is FQNEAQ (reference sequence). The CDR3 is 16 residues long. CDR3 nucleotides: TGTGCCAGCAGCTTGGCCGAAGGGACATCAGGACTAGCGCCTACCTTC. Protein: CASSLAEGTSGLAPTF.

V gene TRBV15 combines with J gene TRBJ1-5, with D possibly being TRBD1 (5 bases). The V end lost 1 base, the J end lost 6 bases, and 13 bases lay between the germline ends. The CDR3 covers 15 residues. Germline V gives CDR1 LNHNV, CDR2 YYDKDF (reference sequence). CDR3 DNA sequence: TGTGCCACCAGCAGAGTCGGGGCCGGGGGTCAGCCCCAGCATTTT. Translation gives CATSRVGAGGQPQHF.

The chain employs TRBV2 and TRBJ2-7; 9 bases match TRBD2. This CDR3 has 14 amino acids. Germline-derived CDR1 and CDR2 are SNHLY and FYNNEI. The V gene end was trimmed by 3 bases and the J gene end by 2 bases; junction bases not matched to a gene: 2. CDR3 DNA: TGTGCCAGCAGTGAGGTAGCGGGGGCCTACGAGCAGTACTTC. The encoded protein is CASSEVAGAYEQYF.

This clone was detected only once. The chain has TRBV28 and TRBJ2-1; 13 positions agree with TRBD2. V lost 6 bases and J lost 6; bases outside the gene matches: 5. From germline, CDR1 is MDHEN and CDR2 SYDVKM. The CDR3 consists of 15 residues. CDR3 sequence reads: CASRPGLAGVNEQFF. In DNA, the CDR3 is TGTGCCAGCAGACCAGGACTAGCGGGAGTCAATGAGCAGTTCTTC. Based on the CDR3 plus reference TRBV28 and TRBJ2-1, the full variable domain is DVKVTQSSRYLVKRTGEKVFLECVQDMDHENMFWYRQDPGLGLRLIYFSYDVKMKEKGDIPEGYSVSREKKERFSLILESASTNQTSMYLCASRPGLAGVNEQFFGPGTRLTVL.

The J gene is TRBJ2-1, the V gene TRBV9; 8 bases are shared with TRBD1. This CDR3 has 16 amino acids. V lost 3 bases, J lost 4 bases, and 9 bases stayed unmatched. The germline V gene has CDR1 SGDLS and CDR2 YYNGEE. CDR3 DNA sequence: TGTGCCAGCAGCGGGAGTGGACAGGGTGGGTACAATGAGCAGTTCTTC. Protein: CASSGSGQGGYNEQFF.

J is TRBJ1-1 and V is TRBV4-1; perhaps TRBD1 as D (6 bases). The CDR3 covers 16 residues. V gave up 0 bases and J gave up 3 bases, with 14 bases separating them. The germline V gene has CDR1 MGHRA and CDR2 YSYEKL. CDR3 in DNA: TGCGCCAGCAGCCAAGATCGGGGGGGCGCGTACACTGAAGCTTTCTTT. The encoded protein is CASSQDRGGAYTEAFF.

CDR3 protein: CASSRYTSGRANEQFF. The CDR3 DNA sequence: TGTGCCAGCAGCCGGTATACTAGCGGGAGGGCAAACGAGCAGTTCTTC. The chain carries TRBV28 and TRBJ2-1, with 13 bases aligning to TRBD2. This CDR3 comprises 16 residues. J was trimmed by 10 bases and V by 6 bases; bases with no gene match: 12. In germline, CDR1 is MDHEN, CDR2 SYDVKM. The variable domain in full, with the rest retrieved from reference TRBV28 and TRBJ2-1, is DVKVTQSSRYLVKRTGEKVFLECVQDMDHENMFWYRQDPGLGLRLIYFSYDVKMKEKGDIPEGYSVSREKKERFSLILESASTNQTSMYLCASSRYTSGRANEQFFGPGTRLTVL.

Written as DNA, the CDR3 is TGTGCCAGCAGCCCCCAGGGAGCAGCCAACCAAGAGACCCAGTACTTC. Translation gives CASSPQGAANQETQYF. The genes are TRBV27 and TRBJ2-5; D could derive from TRBD1 or TRBD2 (5 bases each). V lost 6 bases and J lost 0, with 17 bases in between. Germline V gene data show CDR1 as MNHEY and CDR2 as SMNVEV (reference sequence). The CDR3 is 16 amino acids.

The chain is built from TRBV27 and TRBJ2-1; 7 nucleotides line up with TRBD1. The CDR3 totals 15 residues. Germline CDR1 reads MNHEY; CDR2 reads SMNVEV (reference sequence). V was clipped by 0 bases and J by 6 bases; unmatched bases: 5. For the CDR3, the DNA is TGTGCCAGCAGTTTATCTGGGGACAGAATCAATGAGCAGTTCTTC. Its translation is CASSLSGDRINEQFF.

DNA for the CDR3: TGTGCCAGCAGCTATGTGGACAGGGCCGTCCACGAGCAGTACTTC. Translated, it gives CASSYVDRAVHEQYF. The chain links TRBV6-5 to TRBJ2-7; 8 nucleotides line up with TRBD1. The length of the CDR3 is 15 residues. J gave up 5 bases and V 6 bases, and 12 bases lay outside the gene matches. The germline V gene has CDR1 MNHEY and CDR2 SVGAGI.

The chain is built from TRBV14 and TRBJ1-1; the match to TRBD1 covers 8 bases. V shed 3 bases and J 0 bases; nucleotides not matched to a gene: 0. This CDR3 has 14 amino acids. CDR1 is SGHDN, CDR2 FVKESK, per germline. The CDR3 spells CASSQDRVNTEAFF. CDR3 sequence (DNA): TGTGCCAGCAGCCAGGACAGGGTGAACACTGAAGCTTTCTTT.

This rearrangement joins TRBV19 to TRBJ2-5, with unresolved D. Near its end, the DNA agrees better with TRBJ2-7, so the J call may be wrong. From germline, CDR1 is LNHDA and CDR2 SQIVND (reference sequence). CDR3 length equals 13 residues. CDR3 DNA sequence: TGTGCCAGTAGTATGGGTCTTTCCTACGAGCAGTACTTC. This gives the protein CASSMGLSYEQYF.

This clone has only one observation. V is TRBV19 and J is TRBJ2-6; 7 nucleotides match TRBD1. Unmatched junction bases numbered 6, after V lost 5 bases and J lost 2 bases. Germline V CDR1 and CDR2: LNHDA, SQIVND (reference sequence). The CDR3 is 16 amino acids. CDR3: CASSGGQKTGANVLTF. The DNA for the CDR3 is TGTGCCAGTAGTGGGGGACAGAAGACTGGGGCCAACGTCCTGACTTTC.